This T cell receptor beta chain was found in a study of T-cell memory formation after mild COVID-19 (dated by TCRdb to the early 2020s). Looking at the study overall: Most TCR sequence clusters were specific to one of the two donors. In two donors, T-cell clones that expanded and contracted after mild COVID-19 were followed by sequencing TCRalpha and TCRbeta repertoires longitudinally. The cohort was made up of two young adult volunteers, one female and one male, who were previously healthy. What the study reported, not specific to this receptor: Some responding clones were detected in pre-infection memory, suggesting pre-existing cross-reactive memory T cells joined the SARS-CoV-2 response. The study covered only a couple of mild cases, and larger cohorts including severe cases with pre-infection samples were considered necessary. Contracting CD4+ clones appeared mostly in the CM and EM memory subsets, whereas CD8+ clones were enriched in EMRA. Clones contracting from day 15 to 85 had balanced CD4/CD8 phenotypes, while a second wave expanding from day 15 to 37 was biased towards CD4+. Whether the second-wave clones peaking on day 37 were SARS-CoV-2 specific was not confirmed.

In this sample, this clonotype turned up many times. Its antigen is currently not known. Qualities for individual bases were not recorded, and no much larger clone is one base off. The CDR3 holds 16 amino acids from the cysteine to the phenylalanine. This entry keeps only the CDR3 DNA: 48 bases, framed from base 1. V loses 5 bases at its end and J loses 0 bases; junction bases beyond the gene matches: 4. The sequencer listed for this sample is Illumina NovaSeq 6000. TCRalpha and TCRbeta cDNA libraries were built by 5'RACE with constant-segment primers, adding sample barcodes and unique molecular identifiers. Trizol reagent was used to extract RNA from every sample. The libraries were amplified in two PCR steps, and the second step added a second sample barcode and Illumina TruSeq adapters. Libraries were sequenced on an Illumina NovaSeq with 2 x 150 bp paired-end reads. As for the original processing: The reads were demultiplexed and collapsed into UMI-guided consensus sequences using migec v1.2.7. Using mixcr v2.1.11, UMI consensuses were aligned to TRA and TRB V and J templates and then assembled into clonotypes. Expanded or contracted clonotypes were those called significant by both edgeR and NoisET, with noise models trained on biological replicates. For edgeR calls, the cutoffs were a false discovery rate-adjusted p below 0.01 and a log2 fold-change threshold of 1. As an exploratory analysis of dynamics, max-normalized trajectories of the 1000 most abundant clonotypes were examined with PCA combined with hierarchical clustering. Separately sequenced CD4+ and CD8+ repertoires were used to assign the CD4 or CD8 phenotype of responding clones. TCRdb reprocessed the public reads (quality trimming at Q25 with fastp, clone calling with MiXCR) and kept in-frame beta chains. Each record represents a unique CDR3 protein, reported with the most common genes and DNA among its rows. TCRdb, not the original authors, processed these V and J calls. The sample records 110,000 to 150,000 distinct CDR3 sequences, 20% to 25% of which are singletons. Jointly, the top ten make up 24% of the sample.

Ficoll-Paque density gradient centrifugation was used to isolate PBMCs. The receptor chain draws on TRBV12-3 or TRBV12-4 and TRBJ1-5, with 10 bases matching TRBD1. The sequenced sample consisted of PBMCs or a T cell subset sorted from them (not recorded which). The origin of this receptor is an adult woman who had mild COVID-19 (a few samples of this study predate the infection). The sample titles of this study are shuffled in the database, so cell type and time point are left out; the donor was told from shared clones. For the CDR3, the sequence is CASSLDRGHSNQPQHF. The sequenced DNA: TGTGCCAGCAGTCTTGACAGGGGGCATAGCAATCAGCCCCAGCATTTT.